What follows are 26 T cell receptor beta chains derived from one specimen sequenced in a study of Graves' ophthalmopathy and Graves' hyperthyroidism. RNA transcripts were the template, and TCR beta CDR3 regions were amplified from them. The library came from an HTBI-primed first-round RT-PCR and a second-round multiplex PCR. TCRdb redid the calling of the multiplex PCR reads with MiXCR, one entry per CDR3 protein. In the table there are almost 400,000 distinct CDR3 sequences, 18% of which are singletons. The specimen sequenced was peripheral blood. The receptors derive from a young woman with Graves' ophthalmopathy.

This clonotype was found many times. This chain joins TRBV20-1 and TRBJ2-3, with 7 bases that match TRBD2. The germline V gene has CDR1 DFQATT and CDR2 SNEGSKA (reference sequence). The CDR3 loop spans 14 amino acids. After removal of 5 bases from V and 6 bases from J, the junction contained 11 bases not matched to a gene. CDR3 in amino acids: CSAFGTTKSDTQYF. Here the CDR3 DNA reads TGCAGTGCTTTCGGGACTACAAAATCGGATACGCAGTATTTT.

This clonotype was found many times. V usage is TRBV7-9 and J usage is TRBJ1-1, with D possibly matching TRBD1 (5 bases). Germline-derived CDR1 and CDR2 are SEHNR and FQNEAQ (reference sequence). Trimming removed 5 bases at V and 11 bases at J, with 15 bases between. The CDR3 totals 12 residues. The CDR3 loop reads CASSHPERDAFF. The CDR3 DNA reads TGTGCCAGCAGCCACCCTGAAAGGGACGCTTTCTTT.

In this sample, this clonotype turned up many times. This rearrangement joins TRBV30 to TRBJ2-7, with D tentatively TRBD1 (5 bases). Germline V gene lookup returns CDR1 GTSNPN and CDR2 SVGIG (reference sequence). The CDR3 totals 14 residues. Deletions cut 4 bases from V and 0 bases from J, with 13 bases between. The DNA of the CDR3 is TGTGCCTGGACAGGGCCCTTGAGCTCCTACGAGCAGTACTTC. Translating gives CAWTGPLSSYEQYF.

In its sample, this clonotype was seen many times. The chain employs TRBV24-1 and TRBJ2-7; the D is unclear. The CDR3 is 10 residues long. Germline-derived CDR1 and CDR2 are KGHDR and SFDVKD. V was trimmed by 9 bases and J by 0 bases, leaving 2 bases between them. CDR3 protein: CATGSYEQYF. CDR3 sequence (DNA): TGTGCCACCGGCTCCTACGAGCAGTACTTC.

This clonotype was picked up many times. This rearrangement joins TRBV30 to TRBJ1-1; D not certain. From germline, CDR1 is GTSNPN and CDR2 SVGIG (reference sequence). Deletions cut 2 bases from V and 0 bases from J, with 10 bases between. The CDR3 is 14 amino acids. DNA of the CDR3: TGTGCCTGGAGTTGGGGAGGGATGAACACTGAAGCTTTCTTT. Protein product: CAWSWGGMNTEAFF.

At least ten counts were recorded for this clonotype. The V call is TRBV2, the J call TRBJ2-7; TRBD2 aligns across 7 bases. Germline CDR1 and CDR2: SNHLY and FYNNEI. The CDR3 extends over 13 amino acids. Trimming cost V 9 bases and J 0 bases; bases outside gene matches: 5. The CDR3 reads CARSSGSSYEQYF. Here the CDR3 DNA reads TGTGCCAGGTCTAGCGGCAGCTCCTACGAGCAGTACTTC.

At least ten counts were recorded for this clonotype. This chain links TRBV5-1 with TRBJ1-1; D is possibly TRBD1 (6 bases). Trimming shortened V by 4 bases and J by 7 bases, and 17 bases separated the two germline ends. The CDR3 sequence is 14 residues long. Germline loops: CDR1 SGHRS, CDR2 YFSETQ. The CDR3 region is CASSERPGHGEAFF. The CDR3 nucleotides read TGCGCCAGCAGCGAACGGCCGGGACATGGTGAAGCTTTCTTT. Full variable domain (remainder filled in from reference TRBV5-1 and TRBJ1-1): KAGVTQTPRYLIKTRGQQVTLSCSPISGHRSVSWYQQTPGQGLQFLFEYFSETQRNKGNFPGRFSGRQFSNSRSEMNVSTLELGDSALYLCASSERPGHGEAFFGQGTRLTVV.

The chain couples TRBV28 to TRBJ1-2; D not resolved. There are 15 residues in the CDR3. V gave up 6 bases and J gave up 4 bases, with 18 bases separating them. Germline V gene lookup returns CDR1 MDHEN and CDR2 SYDVKM. The CDR3: CASSQFARGSYGYTF. The CDR3 DNA reads as TGTGCCAGCAGCCAATTCGCTCGTGGCAGCTATGGCTACACCTTC.

This clonotype was recorded many times. This rearrangement joins TRBV6-2 or TRBV6-3 to TRBJ1-5; weak D call: TRBD1 (5 bases). The CDR3 covers 13 residues. Trimming cost V 7 bases and J 5 bases, with 12 bases left between them. CDR1 and CDR2 from the germline V gene are MNHEY and SVGEGT. The CDR3 is CASTPGPYQPQHF. In DNA, the CDR3 is TGTGCCAGCACACCGGGACCCTATCAGCCCCAGCATTTT.

This clonotype was seen a few times. This sequence joins TRBV24-1 and TRBJ2-7; the D gene is possibly TRBD1 (6 bases). Germline V gene sequence: CDR1 KGHDR, CDR2 SFDVKD. V was trimmed by 11 bases and J by 3 bases, leaving 13 bases between them. The CDR3 consists of 12 residues. This chain's CDR3 is CANPNRVYEQYF. The DNA for the CDR3 is TGTGCCAACCCAAACAGGGTCTACGAGCAGTACTTC.

This clonotype was seen a few times. The J gene is TRBJ2-7, the V gene TRBV19, with 11 bases identical to TRBD2. The germline CDR1 and CDR2 sequences are LNHDA and SQIVND (reference sequence). The V and J ends lost 3 bases and 2 bases, in that order; junction bases with no gene match: 6. CDR3 size: 16 residues. CDR3 residues: CASSILLAGGPYEQYF. As DNA, the CDR3 is TGTGCCAGTAGTATCCTTCTAGCGGGAGGTCCCTACGAGCAGTACTTC.

This clonotype was counted many times. CDR3 bases: TGTGCCAGCAGTCCGGCGGGGTTCGGAAACATTCAGTACTTC. Translating gives CASSPAGFGNIQYF. The rearrangement joins TRBV6-2 or TRBV6-3 to TRBJ2-4; the D gene is possibly TRBD2 (6 bases). CDR1 and CDR2 (germline): MNHEY, SVGEGT. This CDR3 is built from 14 residues. Trimming removed 5 bases at V and 6 bases at J, with 14 bases between.

The sample holds many counts of this clonotype. J is TRBJ1-1 and V is TRBV28, with D tentatively TRBD1 (6 bases). V lost 4 bases and J 1 base, leaving 13 bases between the germline ends. CDR1 and CDR2 (germline): MDHEN, SYDVKM. The CDR3 has 15 residues. As DNA, the CDR3 is TGTGCCAGCAGTTCCAGGGGAGCGGCGAACACTGAAGCTTTCTTT. Translation: CASSSRGAANTEAFF.

This clonotype was observed many times. The CDR3 coding sequence is TGTGCCAGCACTCCCTCCGAGGGACAGGGGATCCACGAGCAGTACTTC. Translated: CASTPSEGQGIHEQYF. The gene calls are TRBV6-5 and TRBJ2-7, with 10 bases lining up with TRBD1. Germline CDR1 MNHEY, CDR2 SVGAGI. The V segment lost 7 bases and the J segment 5 bases; nucleotides outside the gene matches: 14. CDR3 length equals 16 residues.

This clonotype came up many times. DNA of the CDR3: TGTGCCAGCAGTCCCCCCCAGGGGTTCGAGCAGTACTTC. It codes for CASSPPQGFEQYF. This rearrangement joins TRBV28 to TRBJ2-7; a possible D gene is TRBD1 (6 bases). Germline CDR1 MDHEN, CDR2 SYDVKM. V lost 5 bases and J 6 bases, leaving 14 bases between the germline ends. The CDR3 is 13 amino acids.

In its sample, this clonotype was seen many times. The chain recombines TRBV28 with TRBJ2-2; D is possibly TRBD2 (6 bases). V was clipped by 7 bases and J by 1 base, with 13 bases between them. Germline-derived CDR1 and CDR2 are MDHEN and SYDVKM. The CDR3 sequence is 15 residues long. In DNA form, the CDR3 reads TGTGCCAGCATCCGGGGGACCCTGAACACCGGGGAGCTGTTTTTT. Translation: CASIRGTLNTGELFF.

The table lists this clonotype with a count of one. The CDR3 carries no conserved terminal phenylalanine or tryptophan, so it likely arises from a read error. The chain employs TRBV6-2 or TRBV6-3 and TRBJ2-7; weak D call: TRBD1 (5 bases). The CDR3 contains 15 residues. V was cut by 6 bases and J by 3 bases, with 18 bases left in between. CDR1 and CDR2 from the germline V gene are MNHEY and SVGEGT. The CDR3 coding sequence is TGTGCCAGCAGCGGACGCCAGGGTCAAGGCTACGAGCAGTACTCC. It is translated as CASSGRQGQGYEQYS.

This clonotype was picked up many times. This chain connects TRBV20-1 to TRBJ1-6; a possible D gene is TRBD1 (5 bases). The CDR3 consists of 18 residues. V was cut by 2 bases and J by 4 bases, with 21 bases left in between. CDR1 is DFQATT, CDR2 SNEGSKA, per germline (reference sequence). The CDR3 reads CSARRVKDTGLYNSPLHF. CDR3 DNA: TGCAGTGCTAGAAGGGTTAAGGACACAGGCCTTTATAATTCACCCCTCCACTTT.

The chain employs TRBV6-1 and TRBJ2-5; D is perhaps TRBD1 (7 bases). The CDR3 has 15 residues. Germline V gives CDR1 MNHNS, CDR2 SASEGT. Trimming left V 6 bases short and J 5 bases short, with 19 bases between. This CDR3 reads CASSRGTAVGETQYF. CDR3 DNA sequence: TGTGCCAGCAGCCGCGGGACAGCCGTTGGGGAGACCCAGTACTTC.

This clonotype has ten or more counts. The J gene is TRBJ2-2, the V gene TRBV9, with D uncertain. V was clipped by 1 base and J by 5 bases, with 0 bases between them. The CDR3 consists of 11 residues. Germline V gene lookup returns CDR1 SGDLS and CDR2 YYNGEE. CDR3 amino acids: CASSVTGELFF. CDR3 DNA sequence: TGTGCCAGCAGCGTAACCGGGGAGCTGTTTTTT.

This clonotype has at least ten counts. This rearrangement joins TRBV28 to TRBJ1-2; D is undetermined. The CDR3 sequence is 12 residues long. Germline CDR1 MDHEN, CDR2 SYDVKM. The germline V and J ends were trimmed by 5 bases and 8 bases, with 12 bases remaining between them. The CDR3 loop is CASSPPEGGYTF. The CDR3 nucleotides are TGTGCCAGCAGTCCGCCCGAGGGAGGCTACACCTTC.

A note on this clonotype: Possible read error: a much larger clone is one base away. The genes are TRBV20-1 and TRBJ1-5; 7 bases fit TRBD1. There are 14 residues in the CDR3. Per the germline V gene, CDR1 is DFQATT and CDR2 is SNEGSKA (reference sequence). V lost 6 bases and J lost 2; bases outside the gene matches: 7. CDR3 DNA sequence: TGCAGTGCCCTCAGGGGGGGGGGCAATCAGCCCCAGCATTTT. Its translation is CSALRGGGNQPQHF.

This clonotype was detected ten times or more. The V gene is TRBV6-2 or TRBV6-3, the J gene TRBJ1-1, with D perhaps matching TRBD1 (5 bases). V lost 7 bases and J 4 bases, leaving 19 bases between the germline ends. The CDR3 has 15 amino acids. From germline, CDR1 is MNHEY and CDR2 SVGEGT. DNA of the CDR3: TGTGCCAGCAACCCCCAGGGATCTGGAAGCACTGAAGCTTTCTTT. It yields the protein CASNPQGSGSTEAFF.

The chain couples TRBV6-1 to TRBJ2-5; D is uncertain. CDR1 is MNHNS and CDR2 is SASEGT in the germline V gene. The V and J ends lost 2 bases and 2 bases respectively, with 9 bases between them. This CDR3 comprises 14 residues. CDR3 sequence reads: CASSERDGQETQYF. DNA for the CDR3: TGTGCCAGCAGTGAACGAGACGGGCAAGAGACCCAGTACTTC.

In its sample, this clonotype was seen many times. The chain uses TRBV15 and TRBJ2-7, with D possibly being TRBD2 (6 bases). This CDR3 region has 15 residues. Trimming removed 1 base at V and 7 bases at J, with 17 bases between. Germline V gives CDR1 LNHNV, CDR2 YYDKDF (reference sequence). The CDR3 coding sequence is TGTGCCACCAGCAGAGGAGCGACTAGAAGAGGGGAGCAGTACTTC. Its protein product is CATSRGATRRGEQYF.

The chain joins TRBV24-1 to TRBJ2-3, with D perhaps TRBD2 (6 bases). Germline values: CDR1 KGHDR, CDR2 SFDVKD. The CDR3 covers 16 residues. The germline V and J ends were trimmed by 2 bases and 4 bases, with 15 bases remaining between them. The DNA of the CDR3 is TGTGCCACCAGTGATTCGGGACGGGAGTTTCCAGATACGCAGTATTTT. Its protein is CATSDSGREFPDTQYF.